The TCR beta chain described here comes from a study of blood T cell repertoires in COVID-19. The data were produced by immunoSEQ multiplex PCR, yet TCRdb's version contains in-frame clones alone and is incomplete. The table has about 160,000 clones, around 87% seen once. CDR1 and CDR2 (germline): WSHSY, SAAADI. Trimming took 10 bases from V and 0 from J, leaving 24 bases between them. The CDR3 runs to 17 residues. The sequencing sample was made of peripheral blood. The chain is built from TRBV10-2 and TRBJ1-2; D is ambiguous. The source of this sequence is a woman aged 70 to 79 with COVID-19, enrolled during active disease. CDR3 sequence: CATLTRVVSEANYGYTF. Here the CDR3 DNA reads TGCGCCACCCTCACGAGGGTCGTGTCTGAAGCTAACTATGGCTACACCTTC.